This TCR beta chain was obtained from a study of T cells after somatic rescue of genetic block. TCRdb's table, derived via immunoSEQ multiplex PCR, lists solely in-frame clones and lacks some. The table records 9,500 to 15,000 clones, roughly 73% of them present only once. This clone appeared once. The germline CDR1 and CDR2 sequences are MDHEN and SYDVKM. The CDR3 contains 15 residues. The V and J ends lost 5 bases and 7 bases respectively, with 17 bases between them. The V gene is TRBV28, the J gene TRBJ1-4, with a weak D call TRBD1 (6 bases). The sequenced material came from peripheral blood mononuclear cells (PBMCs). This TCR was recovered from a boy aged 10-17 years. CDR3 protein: CASSLRVRGGEKLFF. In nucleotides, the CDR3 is TGTGCCAGCAGTCTCAGGGTTAGAGGGGGTGAAAAACTGTTTTTT.